A single T cell receptor (beta chain) is shown here with its context. Its matching antigen is unknown. The data derive from a study of cytomegalovirus exposure and HLA in healthy donors. The study's findings and limits: The authors later found TCR association rates varying by HLA locus, with DRB1 most and HLA-C fewest.

The PCR contained 60 Vbeta and 13 Jbeta primers. Produced via immunoSEQ multiplex PCR; TCRdb's table is partial and in-frame only. The data contain over 95,000 clones, 60% to 80% of them singletons. Germline V CDR1 and CDR2: MDHEN, SYDVKM. The length of the CDR3 is 14 residues. V was cut by 5 bases and J by 7 bases, with 15 bases left in between. This TCR was recovered from a human donor in good health. Material for sequencing was PBMCs. The chain has TRBV28 and TRBJ1-3, with D hard to call. As DNA, the CDR3 is TGTGCCAGCAGTCCCATGGGCGACCGGAACACCATATATTTT. Translating it yields CASSPMGDRNTIYF.